This T cell receptor (beta chain) was documented in a study of monozygotic twins with inflammatory bowel disease. On this clonotype itself: The antigen is not known.

Whole-study findings and limits: Healthy co-twins showed greater TCRbeta diversity (inverse Simpson) than IBD patients.

Germline-derived CDR1 and CDR2 are DFQATT and SNEGSKA (reference sequence). CDR3 length equals 13 residues. Per TCR library, 3,000 to 4,000 ng of total RNA was used. After re-calling the 5' RACE reads, TCRdb lists one entry per CDR3 protein, DNA absent. The sample totals hundreds of thousands of distinct CDR3 sequences; its top ten clones hold 2% to 2.5%. The origin of this receptor is a human donor with ulcerative colitis or Crohn's disease, or a healthy co-twin of an affected twin (not recorded which). Sample: blood. The rearrangement links TRBV20-1 to TRBJ1-1; TCRdb picks TRBD1, but there is no DNA to check that call. The CDR3 loop reads CSASGQGITEAFF.